This entry concerns a single T cell receptor (beta chain). Its specificity is unknown. V was pared by 6 bases and J by 2 bases, with 10 bases between. Germline V gives CDR1 LNHNV, CDR2 YYDKDF (reference sequence). CDR3 size: 13 residues. This entry comes from a study of resident and recirculating memory T cells in vitiligo. Study overall: The samples were homogenized without cell sorting before genomic DNA extraction.

The protocol was immunoSEQ multiplex PCR, while the TCRdb copy is restricted to in-frame clones and leaves out a portion. The profile shows 40,000 to 50,000 clones, 92% of them singletons. Study-level points and caveats: TCR sequences were not conserved across biopsy sites or patients.

The sample was blood. The chain links TRBV15 to TRBJ1-1; D is uncertain. The source of this sequence is a male donor with vitiligo. The CDR3 nucleotides are TGTGCCACCAGGTCTCAACATAACACTGAAGCTTTCTTT. Translation: CATRSQHNTEAFF.